This T cell receptor beta chain originates from a study of blood T cell repertoires in COVID-19. Measured with immunoSEQ multiplex PCR; TCRdb has only the in-frame clones, and not every one. The sample lists 70,000 to 90,000 clones, 84% occurring once. The count of this clone is one. Sequencing was done on a sample of peripheral blood. The sequence was obtained from a human donor in a cohort sampled during active COVID-19.

CDR3 in DNA: TGTGCCAGCAGTTTAAGCGCAGGGTACGAGCAGTACTTC. Translated: CASSLSAGYEQYF. The chain employs TRBV12-3 or TRBV12-4 and TRBJ2-7, with D perhaps matching TRBD1 (5 bases). The CDR3 consists of 13 residues. V gave up 2 bases and J gave up 4 bases, with 9 bases separating them.